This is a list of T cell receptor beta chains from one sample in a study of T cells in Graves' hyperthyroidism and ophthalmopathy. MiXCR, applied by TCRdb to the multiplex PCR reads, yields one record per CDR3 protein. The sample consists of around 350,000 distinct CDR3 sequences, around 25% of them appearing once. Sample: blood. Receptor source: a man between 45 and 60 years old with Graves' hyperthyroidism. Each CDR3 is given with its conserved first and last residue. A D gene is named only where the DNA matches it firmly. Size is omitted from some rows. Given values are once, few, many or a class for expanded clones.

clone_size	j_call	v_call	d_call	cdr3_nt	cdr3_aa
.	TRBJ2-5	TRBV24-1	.	TGTGCCACCAGTGACGGACAGTATGAGACCCAGTACTTC	CATSDGQYETQYF
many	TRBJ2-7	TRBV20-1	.	TGCAGTGCTAGAGATTTGTCGAACTACGAGCAGTACTTC	CSARDLSNYEQYF
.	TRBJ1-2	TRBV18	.	TGTGCCAGCTCTCCCGGGCCGGATGGCTACACCTTC	CASSPGPDGYTF
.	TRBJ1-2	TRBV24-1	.	TGTGCCACCAGCCCGGTTGGAAACTATGGCTACACCTTC	CATSPVGNYGYTF
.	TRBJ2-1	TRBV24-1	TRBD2	TGTGCCACCGGTCTGGGGGGGTCCTACAATGAGCAGTTCTTC	CATGLGGSYNEQFF
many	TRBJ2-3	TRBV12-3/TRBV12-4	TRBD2	TGTGCCAGCAGTTCCGCCCCCCTAGCGGGAAGGGGCATAGATACGCAGTATTTT	CASSSAPLAGRGIDTQYF
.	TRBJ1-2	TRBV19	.	TGTGCCAGTAGTATCACTTTGGCCGCCTATGGCTACACCTTC	CASSITLAAYGYTF
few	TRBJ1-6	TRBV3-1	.	TGTGCCAGCAGCCAACCGGGGGATAATTCACCCCTCCACTTT	CASSQPGDNSPLHF
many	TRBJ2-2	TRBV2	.	TGTGCCAGCAGTACAGGGTACGCGAACACCGGGGAGCTGTTTTTT	CASSTGYANTGELFF
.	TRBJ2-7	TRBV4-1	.	TGCGCCAGCAGCCAAGGCGGAACCTACAATGAGCAGTACTTC	CASSQGGTYNEQYF
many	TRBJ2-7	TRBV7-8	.	TGTGCCAGCAGCTTAGAAGCGGCCGCCTACGAGCAGTACTTC	CASSLEAAAYEQYF
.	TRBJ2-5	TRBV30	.	TGTGCCTGGAGTGATGGGTTACAGTACTTC	CAWSDGLQYF
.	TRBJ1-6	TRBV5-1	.	TGCGCCAGCAGCTTCGGGGTCGGCAACACCTATAATTCACCCCTCCACTTT	CASSFGVGNTYNSPLHF
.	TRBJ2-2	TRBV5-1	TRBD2	TGCGCCAGCAGCTTGGGGACTAGCTCCACCGGGGAGCTGTTTTTT	CASSLGTSSTGELFF
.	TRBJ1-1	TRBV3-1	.	TGTGCCAGCAGCCTCTGGGGGACTGAAGCTTTCTTT	CASSLWGTEAFF
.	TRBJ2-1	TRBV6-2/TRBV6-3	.	TGTGCCAGCACCACCCAACAGGCCATTCCCTACAATGAGCAGTTCTTC	CASTTQQAIPYNEQFF
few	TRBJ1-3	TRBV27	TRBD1	TGTGCCAGCAGTTCCCCCGGGACAGCCTCTGGAAACACCATATATTTT	CASSSPGTASGNTIYF
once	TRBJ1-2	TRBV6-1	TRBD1	TGTGCCAGCACCCCAGGGGGGAGGGGGCGCGCCTATGGCTACACCTTC	CASTPGGRGRAYGYTF
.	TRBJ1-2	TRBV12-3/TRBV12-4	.	TGTGCCAGCAGTTTGGAGTCCCCTCGGGGGGGCTACACCTTC	CASSLESPRGGYTF
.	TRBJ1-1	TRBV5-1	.	TGCGCCAGCAGCTTGACGGGATATGAAGCTTTCTTT	CASSLTGYEAFF
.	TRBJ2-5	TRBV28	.	TGTGCCAGCAGTACAGGGTCCAGGGTAGAGACCCAGTACTTC	CASSTGSRVETQYF
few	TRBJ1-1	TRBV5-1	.	TGCGCCTCCTGGACCGACAACCTCGAAACTTTCTTT	CASWTDNLETFF
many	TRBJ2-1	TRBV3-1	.	TGTGCCAGCAGCCAAGATTCGTCCATCTACAATGAGCAGTTCTTC	CASSQDSSIYNEQFF
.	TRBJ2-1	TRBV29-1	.	TGCAGCGTTGGGACCAACAATGAGCAGTTCTTC	CSVGTNNEQFF
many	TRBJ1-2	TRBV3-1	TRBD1	TGTGCCAGCAGCCTACAGGGGGAAGCCCAGAGCTACACCTTC	CASSLQGEAQSYTF
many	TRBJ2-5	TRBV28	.	TGTGCCAGCAGCCCCGCGGGCGGTCAAGAGACCCAGTACTTC	CASSPAGGQETQYF
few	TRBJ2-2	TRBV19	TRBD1	TGTGCCAGTACCGGAGGACGACAGGGCTTCCTCCCGGGGAGGGAGCTGTTTTTT	CASTGGRQGFLPGRELFF
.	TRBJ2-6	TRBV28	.	TGTGCCAGCAGTGAAGAACGGATTTCTGGGGCCAACGTCCTGACTTTC	CASSEERISGANVLTF
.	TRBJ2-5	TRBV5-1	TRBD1	TGCGCCAGCAGCGAACGGGACAGTTTGCAAGAGACCCAGTACTTC	CASSERDSLQETQYF
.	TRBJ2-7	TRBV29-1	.	TGCAGCGTTGTGGAGGGAACAGGGGAGGGTTGGGGGTACGAGCAGTACTTC	CSVVEGTGEGWGYEQYF
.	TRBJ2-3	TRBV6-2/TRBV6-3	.	TGTGCCAGCAATCTTGGCAGACGCGCAGATACGCAGTATTTT	CASNLGRRADTQYF